This TCR beta chain was recorded in a study of cytomegalovirus exposure and HLA in healthy donors. This CDR3 spans 16 amino acids. Trimming removed 1 base from V and 8 bases from J; junction bases left unmatched: 10. Germline V lookup: CDR1 MNHNS, CDR2 SASEGT. 13 Jbeta primers and 60 Vbeta primers were used for the PCR. Produced via immunoSEQ multiplex PCR; TCRdb's table is partial and in-frame only. The profile shows fewer than 150,000 clones, over 60% of them singletons. The sequenced material came from PBMCs. The chain uses TRBV6-1 and TRBJ2-1; 8 bases are a match to TRBD1. This receptor was taken from a woman in her forties in good health and CMV-seropositive. CDR3 loop: CASSEVVTGVLDEQFF. In nucleotides, the CDR3 is TGTGCCAGCAGTGAAGTCGTGACAGGGGTTTTAGATGAGCAGTTCTTC.